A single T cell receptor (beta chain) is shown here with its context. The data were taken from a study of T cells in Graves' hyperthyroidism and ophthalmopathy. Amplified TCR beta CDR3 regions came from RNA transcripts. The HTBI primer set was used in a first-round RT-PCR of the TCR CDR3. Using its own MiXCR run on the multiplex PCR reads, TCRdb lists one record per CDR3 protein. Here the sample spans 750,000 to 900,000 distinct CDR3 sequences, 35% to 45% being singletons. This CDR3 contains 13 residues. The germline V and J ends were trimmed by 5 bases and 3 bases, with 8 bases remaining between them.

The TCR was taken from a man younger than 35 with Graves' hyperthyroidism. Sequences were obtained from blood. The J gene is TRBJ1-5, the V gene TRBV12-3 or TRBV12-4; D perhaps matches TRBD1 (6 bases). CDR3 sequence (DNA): TGTGCCAGCAGTAGGACAGCCAATCAGCCCCAGCATTTT. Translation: CASSRTANQPQHF.